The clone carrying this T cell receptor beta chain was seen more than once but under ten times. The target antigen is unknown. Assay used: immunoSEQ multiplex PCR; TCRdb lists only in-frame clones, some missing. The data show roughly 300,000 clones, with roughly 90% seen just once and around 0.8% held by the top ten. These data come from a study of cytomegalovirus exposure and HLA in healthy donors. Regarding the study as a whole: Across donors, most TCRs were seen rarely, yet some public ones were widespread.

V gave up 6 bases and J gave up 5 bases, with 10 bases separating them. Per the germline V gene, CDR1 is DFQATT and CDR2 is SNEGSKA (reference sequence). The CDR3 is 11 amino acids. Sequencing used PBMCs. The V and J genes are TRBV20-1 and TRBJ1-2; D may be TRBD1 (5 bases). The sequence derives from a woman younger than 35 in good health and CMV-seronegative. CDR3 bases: TGCAGTGCCCAGGGAAGGTATGGCTACACCTTC. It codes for CSAQGRYGYTF.